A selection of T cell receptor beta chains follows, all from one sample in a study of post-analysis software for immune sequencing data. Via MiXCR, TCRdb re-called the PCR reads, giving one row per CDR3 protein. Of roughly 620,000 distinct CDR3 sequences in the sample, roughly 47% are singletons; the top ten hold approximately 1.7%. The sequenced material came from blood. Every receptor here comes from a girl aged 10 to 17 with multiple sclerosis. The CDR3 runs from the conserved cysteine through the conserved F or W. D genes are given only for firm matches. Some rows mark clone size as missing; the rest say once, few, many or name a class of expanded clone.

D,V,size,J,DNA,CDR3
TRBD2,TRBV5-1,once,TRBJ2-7,TGCGCCAGCAGCTTGATGATCCCCGGGACTAGCGGTTCCTACGAGCAGTACTTC,CASSLMIPGTSGSYEQYF
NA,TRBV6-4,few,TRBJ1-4,TGTGCCAGCAGTGAGCGACCGGGAGAAAAACTGTTTTTT,CASSERPGEKLFF
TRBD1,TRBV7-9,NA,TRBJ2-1,TGTGCCAGCAGCTTCACAGGGGGCGTTCGGCAGTTCTTC,CASSFTGGVRQFF
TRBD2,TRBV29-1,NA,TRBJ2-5,TGCAGCGTTGGTCTAGCGGGGGGGCCAACTGAGACCCAGTACTTC,CSVGLAGGPTETQYF
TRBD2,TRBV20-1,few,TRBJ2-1,TGCAGTGCTGGTCGACTAGCGGGAGTCTTAGAGCAGTTCTTC,CSAGRLAGVLEQFF
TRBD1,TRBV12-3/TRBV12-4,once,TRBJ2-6,TGTGCCAGCAGTTTACAGGGGGTTACATCTGGGGCCAACGTCCTGACTTTC,CASSLQGVTSGANVLTF
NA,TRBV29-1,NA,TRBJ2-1,TGCAGCGTTGAAGGAATTGTGGGGGAGGGGGGGTCCTACAATGAGCAGTTCTTC,CSVEGIVGEGGSYNEQFF
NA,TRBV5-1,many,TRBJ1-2,TGCGCCAGCAGCTTGGACAGCTATGGCTACACCTTC,CASSLDSYGYTF
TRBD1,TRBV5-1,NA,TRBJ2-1,TGCGCCAGCAGCTTGGTGACAGGGGGTGTGAATGAGCAGTTCTTC,CASSLVTGGVNEQFF
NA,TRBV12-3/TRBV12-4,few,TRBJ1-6,TGTGCCAGCAGTTTAAGTAATTCACCCCTCCACTTT,CASSLSNSPLHF
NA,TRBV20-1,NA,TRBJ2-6,TGCAGTGCTAGTCTCGTCTCTGGGGCCAACGTCCTGACTTTC,CSASLVSGANVLTF
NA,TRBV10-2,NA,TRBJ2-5,TGCGCCAGTCATGGGGGGTTAGATGAGACCCAGTACTTC,CASHGGLDETQYF
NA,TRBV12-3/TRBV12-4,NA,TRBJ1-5,TGTGCCAGCAGTTTTGGCATCCCCCGGCAGCCCCAGCATTTT,CASSFGIPRQPQHF
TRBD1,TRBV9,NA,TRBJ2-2,TGTGCCAGCAGCGTAGTTAGGGGGCAGAACACCGGGGAGCTGTTTTTT,CASSVVRGQNTGELFF
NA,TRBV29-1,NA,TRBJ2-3,TGCAGCGGAACGACAGGGAGGGATACGCAGTATTTT,CSGTTGRDTQYF
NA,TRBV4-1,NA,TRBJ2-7,TGCGCCAGCAGCCAAGGCCAGTGGCTCTGCTACGAGCAGTACTTC,CASSQGQWLCYEQYF
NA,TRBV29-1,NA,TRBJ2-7,TGCAGCGTCTTCGGGGCAGACTATTCCTACGAGCAGTACTTC,CSVFGADYSYEQYF
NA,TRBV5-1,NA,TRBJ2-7,TGCGCCAGCAGTCTAGACTTGTACGAGCAGTACTTC,CASSLDLYEQYF
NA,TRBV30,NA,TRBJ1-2,TGTGCCTGGAGTGGACTTTATGGCTACACCTTC,CAWSGLYGYTF
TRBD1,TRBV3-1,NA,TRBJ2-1,TGTGCCAGCAGCCACACCACCGGGACAGGGAGTAATGAGCAGTTCTTC,CASSHTTGTGSNEQFF
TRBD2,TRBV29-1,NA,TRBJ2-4,TGCAGCGTTGTGGGAGGGGCGGTGTGGGGCATTCAGTACTTC,CSVVGGAVWGIQYF
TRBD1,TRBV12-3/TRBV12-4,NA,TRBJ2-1,TGTGCCGGCCACGCGGGGACAGGGATCTACAATGAGCAGTTCTTC,CAGHAGTGIYNEQFF
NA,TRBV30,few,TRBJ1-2,TGTGCCTGGACAGAACCGCCTAACTATGGCTACACCTTC,CAWTEPPNYGYTF
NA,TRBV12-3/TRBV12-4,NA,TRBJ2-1,TGTGCCAGCAGACGGGACTCTACAGAAGGTGAGCAGTTCTTC,CASRRDSTEGEQFF
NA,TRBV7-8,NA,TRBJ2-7,TGTGCCAGCAGCCCGACCCCGGGGTCCTACGAGCAGTACTTC,CASSPTPGSYEQYF
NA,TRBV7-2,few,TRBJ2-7,TGTGCCAGCAGCTCGCCGCTACTCTCCTACGAGCAGTACTTC,CASSSPLLSYEQYF
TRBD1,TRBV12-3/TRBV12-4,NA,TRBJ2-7,TGTGCCAGCAGTTTAGCCCCCGGGACAGGGCGCGGCGAGCAGTACTTC,CASSLAPGTGRGEQYF
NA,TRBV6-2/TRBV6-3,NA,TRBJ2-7,TGTGCCAGCAGTTATGGCGCTGACTGGTACTTC,CASSYGADWYF
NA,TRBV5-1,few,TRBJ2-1,TGCGCCAGCAGCCTAAAGTCAGGGGATTCCTACAATGAGCAGTTCTTC,CASSLKSGDSYNEQFF
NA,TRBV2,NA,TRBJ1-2,TGTGCCAGCACGTTATCAGGGGTCAGCTATGGCTACACCTTC,CASTLSGVSYGYTF
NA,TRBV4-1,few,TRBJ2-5,TGCGCCAGCAGCCAAGGTGGAGGTCTCGGAGAGACCCAGTACTTC,CASSQGGGLGETQYF
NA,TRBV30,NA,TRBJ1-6,TGTGCCCAGGCCGGGGAGAATTCACCCCTCCACTTT,CAQAGENSPLHF
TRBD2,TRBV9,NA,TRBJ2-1,TGTGCCAGCGCCAATAGCGGGGGGTCCCAGGATGAGCAGTTCTTC,CASANSGGSQDEQFF
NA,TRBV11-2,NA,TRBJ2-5,TGTGCCAGCAGCTTAAATTCCGGGACCAGGGGGAGGGTCCAAGAGACCCAGTACTTC,CASSLNSGTRGRVQETQYF
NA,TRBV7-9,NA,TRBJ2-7,TGTGCCAGCAGCCTAGGCGGCGGGATCAACGAGCAGTACTTC,CASSLGGGINEQYF
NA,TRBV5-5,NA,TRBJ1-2,TGTGCCAGCAGCTTGGTGGGCCCGCGGGGGGTTAAGGGCTACACCTTC,CASSLVGPRGVKGYTF
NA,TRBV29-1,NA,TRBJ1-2,TGCAGCGTTGAGCCAGGGTGGGACTATGGCTACACCTTC,CSVEPGWDYGYTF
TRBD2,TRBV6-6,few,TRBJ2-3,TGTGCCAGCAGCCAACTAGCGGGAGCAGAGGATACGCAGTATTTT,CASSQLAGAEDTQYF
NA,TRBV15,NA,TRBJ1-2,TGTGCCACCAGCAGAGAAGGGGCGGGGGGCTACACCTTC,CATSREGAGGYTF
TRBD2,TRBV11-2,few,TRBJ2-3,TGTGCCAGCAGCTCCGGTCGTGGGGGGGTGTCAGATACGCAGTATTTT,CASSSGRGGVSDTQYF
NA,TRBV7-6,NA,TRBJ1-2,TGTGCCAGCAGCCCAGTCGCCGATAACTATGGCTACACCTTC,CASSPVADNYGYTF